Presented here are 28 T cell receptor beta chains from one specimen sequenced in a study of regulatory T cells in long-lasting Graves disease. Time point indicated: newly diagnosed GD, antithyroid drugs for less than 3 months. The TCR library was prepared using RNA isolated from PBMCs. CDR3 regions were amplified by Arm-PCR using iRepertoire HTBI primers to build TCR beta libraries. In TCRdb, the multiplex PCR reads were re-called with MiXCR into one record per CDR3 protein. The sample has more than 300,000 distinct CDR3 sequences; roughly 16% are singletons. Specimen: peripheral blood mononuclear cells (PBMCs), collected at new diagnosis, from a patient treated with antithyroid drugs. Source of these receptors: a female donor with Graves disease.

This clonotype was found many times. The chain uses TRBV7-9 and TRBJ2-1; weak D call: TRBD1 (6 bases). The V end lost 5 bases, the J end lost 2 bases, and 13 bases lay between the germline ends. The CDR3 runs 15 residues. The germline V gene encodes CDR1 SEHNR and CDR2 FQNEAQ (reference sequence). The CDR3 is CASSPSDSTYNEQFF. The CDR3 region has the DNA TGTGCCAGCAGCCCATCGGACAGCACCTACAATGAGCAGTTCTTC.

There are many counts of this clonotype. As DNA, the CDR3 is TGTGCCAGCGGACGAATAGGGGGTAGGACTTATGGCTACACCTTC. It is translated as CASGRIGGRTYGYTF. The chain joins TRBV6-2 or TRBV6-3 to TRBJ1-2; D perhaps matches TRBD1 (6 bases). There are 15 residues in the CDR3. Trimming took 8 bases from V and 5 from J, leaving 21 bases between them. Per the germline V gene, CDR1 is MNHEY and CDR2 is SVGEGT.

This clonotype was seen at least ten times. This chain uses TRBV30 with TRBJ2-7; D not resolved. Trimming removed 2 bases at V and 13 bases at J, with 15 bases between. The CDR3 sequence is 11 residues long. In germline, CDR1 is GTSNPN, CDR2 SVGIG (reference sequence). CDR3 residues: CAWSIELTHYF. The CDR3 DNA sequence: TGTGCCTGGAGTATAGAACTGACTCATTACTTC. Supplemented by reference TRBV30 and TRBJ2-7, the full variable domain reads SQTIHQWPATLVQPVGSPLSLECTVEGTSNPNLYWYRQAAGRGLQLLFYSVGIGQISSEVPQNLSASRPQDRQFILSSKKLLLSDSGFYLCAWSIELTHYFGPGTRLTVT.

This clonotype occurred many times. The chain joins TRBV20-1 to TRBJ2-7; D uncertain. Trimming stripped 0 bases from V and 3 bases from J, with 3 bases between. The V gene's germline CDR1 is DFQATT and CDR2 SNEGSKA (reference sequence). The CDR3 has 11 residues. CDR3 residues: CSAREVYEQYF. CDR3 in DNA: TGCAGTGCTAGAGAGGTCTACGAGCAGTACTTC.

The V and J genes are TRBV7-9 and TRBJ2-3, with 9 bases identical to TRBD1. V shed 7 bases, J shed 4 bases, and the junction held 6 bases outside the gene matches. This CDR3 is built from 14 residues. The germline CDR1 and CDR2 sequences are SEHNR and FQNEAQ (reference sequence). The CDR3 coding sequence is TGTGCCAGCACGGGACAGGGATGGGCAGATACGCAGTATTTT. Residues: CASTGQGWADTQYF.

This clonotype was counted at least ten times. V and J are TRBV28 and TRBJ1-5; perhaps TRBD1 as D (5 bases). The V and J ends lost 3 bases and 2 bases respectively, with 14 bases between them. The CDR3 extends over 16 amino acids. Germline V gives CDR1 MDHEN, CDR2 SYDVKM. The CDR3 nucleotides read TGTGCCAGCAGTTTGGGAGGGGTTTGGGGCAATCAGCCCCAGCATTTT. Its protein product is CASSLGGVWGNQPQHF.

This clonotype occurred a few times. One base away lies a much larger clone, so this may be a sequencing read error. Without the conserved terminal phenylalanine or tryptophan, this CDR3 likely stems from a read error. The V and J genes are TRBV7-9 and TRBJ2-7, with 16 bases fitting TRBD2. The CDR3 loop spans 19 amino acids. The V gene's germline CDR1 is SEHNR and CDR2 FQNEAQ (reference sequence). Germline trimming cut 4 bases from V and 4 bases from J; bases unmatched to any gene: 13. The chain's CDR3 is CASSSLQGLAGGPRYEQYL. The CDR3 DNA reads TGTGCCAGCAGCTCATTACAGGGACTAGCGGGAGGGCCTCGGTACGAGCAGTACCTC.

Points on this clonotype: Since a much larger clone is just one base distant, this may be a read error. This chain joins TRBV19 and TRBJ1-1; no clear D gene. The CDR3 spans 15 residues. Germline values: CDR1 LNHDA, CDR2 SQIVND (reference sequence). V was pared by 5 bases and J by 2 bases, with 15 bases between. The CDR3 region has the DNA TGTGCCAGTAGTCCCTCCAGCTGGGCTAACACTGAAGCTTTCTTT. It codes for CASSPSSWANTEAFF. The whole variable domain, filled in from reference TRBV19 and TRBJ1-1, reads DGGITQSPKYLFRKEGQNVTLSCEQNLNHDAMYWYRQDPGQGLRLIYYSQIVNDFQKGDIAEGYSVSREKKESFPLTVTSAQKNPTAFYLCASSPSSWANTEAFFGQGTRLTVV.

Ten or more counts support this clonotype. V is TRBV4-2 and J is TRBJ2-2; TRBD1 aligns across 9 bases. The CDR3 has 18 residues. V lost 0 bases, J lost 1 base, and 6 bases stayed unmatched. Looked up from germline, CDR1 is LGHNA and CDR2 is YNFKEQ. CDR3 DNA: TGTGCCAGCAGCCAAGAGTGGTGGGGACAGGGGAACACCGGGGAGCTGTTTTTT. As protein: CASSQEWWGQGNTGELFF.

This clonotype was seen more than once but under ten times. This chain links TRBV19 with TRBJ2-1; tentatively, D is TRBD2 (6 bases). The germline V gene has CDR1 LNHDA and CDR2 SQIVND (reference sequence). The CDR3 runs 15 residues. Deletions cut 4 bases from V and 0 bases from J, with 10 bases between. Here the CDR3 reads CASSRGRTSYNEQFF. CDR3 DNA sequence: TGTGCCAGTAGTAGAGGGAGGACCTCCTACAATGAGCAGTTCTTC.

This clonotype was counted at least ten times. The CDR3 DNA sequence: TGCAGTGCTAGAGTAGGGGGATACATTTACACAGATACGCAGTATTTT. As protein: CSARVGGYIYTDTQYF. The chain uses TRBV20-1 and TRBJ2-3, with D tentatively TRBD1 (6 bases). Germline V gene sequence: CDR1 DFQATT, CDR2 SNEGSKA (reference sequence). Trimming removed 1 base from V and 2 bases from J, with 16 bases in between. The CDR3 has 16 amino acids.

This clonotype was picked up many times. This rearrangement joins TRBV12-3 or TRBV12-4 to TRBJ2-7; 9 nucleotides line up with TRBD1. The CDR3 covers 15 residues. Germline trimming cut 5 bases from V and 6 bases from J; bases unmatched to any gene: 11. CDR3 protein: CASSVPGQGVSEQYF. Here the CDR3 DNA reads TGTGCCAGCAGTGTCCCGGGACAGGGCGTCTCCGAGCAGTACTTC.

This clonotype showed up many times. The V gene is TRBV27, the J gene TRBJ2-2; 12 bases are shared with TRBD1. Unmatched junction bases numbered 4, after V lost 5 bases and J lost 3 bases. The CDR3 is made up of 16 amino acids. Germline assignment: CDR1 MNHEY and CDR2 SMNVEV (reference sequence). Here the CDR3 reads CASSIGTGGDTGELFF. For the CDR3, the DNA is TGTGCCAGCAGTATAGGGACAGGGGGCGACACCGGGGAGCTGTTTTTT.

CDR3 amino acids: CASTQGTVKCYEQYF. The CDR3, as DNA: TGTGCCAGCACCCAGGGGACAGTTAAGTGCTACGAGCAGTACTTC. The chain recombines TRBV5-4 with TRBJ2-7; 7 bases line up with TRBD1. CDR1 is SGHNT and CDR2 is YYREEE in the germline V gene (reference sequence). CDR3 length: 15 amino acids. With 6 bases clipped from V and 3 bases from J, the junction kept 12 bases outside the gene matches.

At least ten counts were recorded for this clonotype. The chain recombines TRBV5-1 with TRBJ2-1; 12 bases are shared with TRBD1. The DNA end favors TRBJ2-5, so the J call may be wrong. This CDR3 comprises 15 residues. Germline V lookup: CDR1 SGHRS, CDR2 YFSETQ. The CDR3 loop reads CASSAGQGAGETQYF. The CDR3 region has the DNA TGCGCCAGCAGCGCGGGACAGGGGGCTGGTGAGACCCAGTACTTC.

This clonotype was found many times. The chain recombines TRBV7-2 with TRBJ2-2, with D hard to call. The ends were cut back, 0 bases at V and 2 bases at J, with 4 bases in the middle. CDR1 and CDR2 (germline): SGHTA, FQGNSA. The CDR3 is 14 residues long. The CDR3 DNA follows: TGTGCCAGCAGCTTAGCCTACAACACCGGGGAGCTGTTTTTT. Its protein product is CASSLAYNTGELFF.

The V and J genes are TRBV12-3 or TRBV12-4 and TRBJ2-1, with TRBD2 matching 12 bases. This CDR3 contains 19 residues. V trimming: 4 bases; J trimming: 2 bases; junction bases outside the gene matches: 12. In DNA, the CDR3 is TGTGCCAGCAGTTACCTAGCGGGAGGGCCTGAGGAGGCCTACAATGAGCAGTTCTTC. It is translated as CASSYLAGGPEEAYNEQFF.

This clonotype has at least ten counts. The gene calls are TRBV20-1 and TRBJ1-1, with TRBD1 as a possible D gene (5 bases). The CDR3 is 13 residues long. Germline values: CDR1 DFQATT, CDR2 SNEGSKA (reference sequence). Trimming took 5 bases from V and 3 from J, leaving 13 bases between them. Here the CDR3 DNA reads TGCAGTGCTGCCTCTACGGGGGACACTGAAGCTTTCTTT. It is translated as CSAASTGDTEAFF.

This clonotype was seen repeatedly, ten times or more. V is TRBV3-1 and J is TRBJ2-7; 8 positions agree with TRBD1. CDR1 is LGHDT and CDR2 is YNNKEL in the germline V gene (reference sequence). After removal of 4 bases from V and 5 bases from J, the junction contained 10 bases not matched to a gene. CDR3 length: 15 residues. CDR3 nucleotides: TGTGCCAGCAGCCCTAACACTGGACAGGGTAACGAGCAGTACTTC. Residues: CASSPNTGQGNEQYF.

The CDR3 reads CASSRSEGSYNEQFF. The CDR3 nucleotides are TGTGCCAGCAGTCGATCAGAGGGCTCCTACAATGAGCAGTTCTTC. This chain uses TRBV12-3 or TRBV12-4 with TRBJ2-1; possibly TRBD2 for D (5 bases). This CDR3 has 15 residues. V was pared by 5 bases and J by 0 bases, with 11 bases between.

Remarks on this clonotype: Being one base from a much bigger clone, this may be a read error. The chain links TRBV6-5 to TRBJ2-2; D not resolved. Germline-derived CDR1 and CDR2 are MNHEY and SVGAGI. CDR3 length equals 11 residues. Trimming shortened V by 2 bases and J by 6 bases, and 1 base separated the two germline ends. The CDR3 here is CASSYPGELFF. The CDR3 region has the DNA TGTGCCAGCAGTTACCCCGGGGAGCTGTTTTTT.

Ten or more counts support this clonotype. The chain employs TRBV7-9 and TRBJ2-3, with TRBD2 as a possible D gene (6 bases). Trimming took 3 bases from V and 2 from J, leaving 12 bases between them. The CDR3 extends over 15 amino acids. Germline lookup yields CDR1 SEHNR and CDR2 FQNEAQ (reference sequence). Here the CDR3 reads CASSFLARNTDTQYF. The CDR3, as DNA: TGTGCCAGCAGCTTCCTAGCGAGAAACACAGATACGCAGTATTTT.

The chain has TRBV12-5 and TRBJ2-5; tentatively, D is TRBD1 (5 bases). V shed 0 bases and J shed 2 bases, with 16 bases lying between them. The germline gives CDR1 LGHNT, CDR2 FRNRAP. The CDR3 runs 17 residues. CDR3 loop: CASGLVPGPPGQETQYF. CDR3 sequence (DNA): TGTGCTAGTGGTTTGGTACCAGGGCCCCCAGGGCAAGAGACCCAGTACTTC.

The chain joins TRBV20-1 to TRBJ2-7; D not resolved. The V gene lost 0 bases and the J gene lost 4 bases, with 22 bases spanning the gap. The CDR3 consists of 17 residues. From germline, CDR1 is DFQATT and CDR2 SNEGSKA (reference sequence). The CDR3 DNA follows: TGCAGTGCTAGAGAATCTCCCCTATACACACCTACTTACGAGCAGTACTTC. It encodes CSARESPLYTPTYEQYF.

This clonotype was observed at least ten times. The chain joins TRBV2 to TRBJ1-5, with no clear D. V was clipped by 8 bases and J by 3 bases, with 17 bases between them. Germline loops: CDR1 SNHLY, CDR2 FYNNEI. This CDR3 has 15 amino acids. CDR3 in DNA: TGTGCCAGCGGGTCTTTACGGAGTATCAATCAGCCCCAGCATTTT. It translates to CASGSLRSINQPQHF.

In this sample, this clonotype turned up many times. The chain employs TRBV6-2 or TRBV6-3 and TRBJ1-2, with 8 bases aligning to TRBD1. This CDR3 is 16 amino acids long. J gave up 4 bases and V 2 bases, and 9 bases lay outside the gene matches. CDR1 and CDR2 from the germline V gene are MNHEY and SVGEGT. CDR3 bases: TGTGCCAGCAGTTACGCGGGACAGGAAACCTCCTATGGCTACACCTTC. This encodes CASSYAGQETSYGYTF.

This clonotype was seen repeatedly, ten times or more. This sequence joins TRBV2 and TRBJ1-2, with a weak D call TRBD1 (5 bases). Trimming left V 0 bases short and J 4 bases short, with 12 bases between. CDR3 length: 15 residues. The germline V gene has CDR1 SNHLY and CDR2 FYNNEI. CDR3 DNA sequence: TGTGCCAGCAGTGAAGCGCTCCAGGGAGGCTATGGCTACACCTTC. This sequence encodes CASSEALQGGYGYTF.

This clonotype showed up many times. This chain joins TRBV19 and TRBJ1-1; the D is unclear. This CDR3 region has 15 residues. Germline CDR1 is LNHDA and CDR2 is SQIVND (reference sequence). V lost 1 base and J 0 bases, leaving 9 bases between the germline ends. The CDR3 spells CASSIATKMNTEAFF. The CDR3, as DNA: TGTGCCAGTAGTATAGCGACAAAAATGAACACTGAAGCTTTCTTT.